This T cell receptor beta chain was captured in a study of early T cells in non-severe SARS-CoV-2 infection. This clonotype turned up a few times. No antigen is known for it. Study-wide points: A preference for anti-spike CD8 responses marked VDJdb matching, which missed private and CD4 specificities.

The library protocol tagged individual cDNA molecules with unique molecular identifiers. From the 5' RACE reads, TCRdb called clonotypes with MiXCR, one entry per CDR3 protein. The data hold around 76,000 distinct CDR3 sequences, with roughly 14% observed a single time. Trimming removed 3 bases from V and 4 bases from J, with 10 bases in between. Germline V gene data show CDR1 as SQVTM and CDR2 as ANQGSEA. The CDR3 totals 13 residues. The sample was whole blood, taken at baseline. This receptor was obtained from an adult who was a healthcare worker with PCR-confirmed SARS-CoV-2 infection or an uninfected control (not recorded which). The V and J genes are TRBV29-1 and TRBJ2-1, with D unresolved. CDR3: CSVDLGNYNEQFF. The CDR3 DNA is TGCAGCGTTGATCTAGGGAATTACAATGAGCAGTTCTTC.